The 19 T cell receptor beta chains reported below all come from one sample, sequenced in a study of T cells in Graves' hyperthyroidism and ophthalmopathy. Amplification of TCR beta CDR3 regions used RNA as the template. First-round RT-PCR with HTBI primers amplified the TCR CDR3 region. TCRdb itself ran the multiplex PCR reads through MiXCR, one entry per CDR3 protein. In the table there are around 250,000 distinct CDR3 sequences, roughly 15% of which are singletons. The sequenced sample was blood. Receptors originate from a woman aged 40 to 49 with Graves' hyperthyroidism that later progressed to Graves' ophthalmopathy.

This clonotype was observed many times. The CDR3 sequence is CASSRKNTDTQYF. CDR3 DNA sequence: TGTGCCAGCAGCCGGAAGAACACAGATACGCAGTATTTT. The chain is built from TRBV28 and TRBJ2-3, with D unclear. This CDR3 has 13 residues. The germline CDR1 and CDR2 sequences are MDHEN and SYDVKM. Trimming removed 6 bases at V and 2 bases at J, with 9 bases between.

The rearrangement uses TRBV28 and TRBJ2-7, with D uncertain. Germline CDR1 MDHEN, CDR2 SYDVKM. This CDR3 is 12 amino acids long. V dropped 3 bases and J dropped 7 bases, with 10 bases sitting between them. The CDR3 DNA reads TGTGCCAGCAGTTTCCGAGATCGGGAGCAGTACTTC. This gives the protein CASSFRDREQYF.

At least ten counts were recorded for this clonotype. The gene calls are TRBV6-1 and TRBJ1-2, with 10 bases that match TRBD1. CDR1 and CDR2 from the germline V gene are MNHNS and SASEGT. Trimming cost V 8 bases and J 4 bases; bases outside gene matches: 13. This CDR3 spans 16 amino acids. The CDR3 loop is CASSLGGQGSLYGYTF. DNA of the CDR3: TGTGCCAGCTCTTTAGGGGGACAGGGGTCCCTCTATGGCTACACCTTC.

Ten or more counts support this clonotype. This chain's CDR3 is CASSSTGTGGYEQYF. The CDR3 bases are TGTGCCAGCAGCTCGACCGGGACAGGGGGCTACGAGCAGTACTTC. The V gene is TRBV7-9, the J gene TRBJ2-7; the match to TRBD1 covers 11 bases. With V trimmed by 4 bases and J by 3 bases, 5 bases remained unmatched. The CDR3 length is 15 residues. The germline CDR1 and CDR2 sequences are SEHNR and FQNEAQ (reference sequence).

This clonotype was found many times. This chain connects TRBV20-1 to TRBJ2-5; 12 nucleotides line up with TRBD2. CDR3 length: 16 residues. J was trimmed by 4 bases and V by 0 bases; bases with no gene match: 6. The germline V gene has CDR1 DFQATT and CDR2 SNEGSKA (reference sequence). This chain's CDR3 is CSARDVLAGGRETQYF. The CDR3 nucleotides are TGCAGTGCTAGAGATGTACTAGCGGGAGGTCGAGAGACCCAGTACTTC.

This clonotype was observed at least ten times. V and J are TRBV5-4 and TRBJ1-1; D is ambiguous. CDR3 size: 15 residues. The germline CDR1 and CDR2 sequences are SGHNT and YYREEE (reference sequence). V was clipped by 3 bases and J by 1 base, with 13 bases between them. DNA of the CDR3: TGTGCCAGCAGCTCCCCCTTCGGAGGGAACACTGAAGCTTTCTTT. This encodes CASSSPFGGNTEAFF.

The chain links TRBV13 to TRBJ1-1; D gene uncertain. Germline CDR1 and CDR2: PRHDT and FYEKMQ (reference sequence). The germline V and J ends were trimmed by 5 bases and 4 bases, with 11 bases remaining between them. This CDR3 contains 13 residues. The CDR3 DNA reads TGTGCCAGCAGCCCGTACAGAGGCACTGAAGCTTTCTTT. Encoded protein: CASSPYRGTEAFF.

The chain joins TRBV2 to TRBJ2-5; TRBD2 matches 11 bases. J lost 3 bases, V lost 6 bases, and 18 bases had no gene match. CDR1 is SNHLY, CDR2 FYNNEI, per germline. The CDR3 totals 19 residues. CDR3 protein: CASSEELIAGGLMKETQYF. CDR3 coding DNA: TGTGCCAGCAGCGAGGAACTAATAGCGGGAGGGCTCATGAAAGAGACCCAGTACTTC.

In this sample, this clonotype turned up many times. The gene calls are TRBV12-3 or TRBV12-4 and TRBJ1-1; the D gene is possibly TRBD1 (5 bases). With 8 bases removed from V and 4 bases from J, the gap between germline ends came to 14 bases. The CDR3 loop spans 13 amino acids. DNA of the CDR3: TGTGCCAGCGGATTTGGGGGGGTCACTGAAGCTTTCTTT. Amino acid sequence: CASGFGGVTEAFF.

This clonotype was observed a handful of times. A much more abundant neighbour one base away suggests this may be a read error. The chain recombines TRBV18 with TRBJ2-5; TRBD2 aligns across 13 bases. The germline gives CDR1 KGHSH, CDR2 LQKENI. The CDR3 spans 17 residues. Germline trimming cut 5 bases from V and 4 bases from J; bases unmatched to any gene: 10. CDR3 amino acids: CASSSGTSGTGGETQYF. DNA of the CDR3: TGTGCCAGCTCATCCGGGACTAGCGGGACTGGGGGAGAGACCCAGTACTTC.

Ten or more counts support this clonotype. This rearrangement joins TRBV10-3 to TRBJ2-3, with TRBD2 matching over 7 bases. Germline CDR1 and CDR2: ENHRY and SYGVKD. Trimming removed 5 bases from V and 5 bases from J; junction bases left unmatched: 10. This CDR3 has 15 amino acids. CDR3 bases: TGTGCCATCAGTCGACTAGCTATCGGAAAAGATACGCAGTATTTT. Its protein product is CAISRLAIGKDTQYF.

The chain combines TRBV6-5 with TRBJ1-5; no firm D call. The germline CDR1 and CDR2 sequences are MNHEY and SVGAGI. The V gene lost 4 bases and the J gene lost 7 bases, with 20 bases spanning the gap. The CDR3 is 16 amino acids. CDR3 in amino acids: CASSLPGSRVRQPQHF. The CDR3 region has the DNA TGTGCCAGCAGTTTACCGGGCTCAAGGGTGAGACAGCCCCAGCATTTT.

This clonotype has at least ten counts. V is TRBV5-8 and J is TRBJ2-1, with a tentative D call TRBD2 (5 bases). V gave up 2 bases and J gave up 0 bases, with 9 bases separating them. Germline V lookup: CDR1 SGHTS, CDR2 YDEGEE. The CDR3 covers 15 residues. The CDR3 nucleotides read TGTGCCAGCAGCTTTGGCGGGCTCTCCTACAATGAGCAGTTCTTC. Its translation: CASSFGGLSYNEQFF.

This clonotype was seen at least ten times. The J gene is TRBJ2-1, the V gene TRBV2, with a weak D call TRBD2 (6 bases). CDR3 length equals 15 residues. Trimming cost V 6 bases and J 0 bases, with 12 bases left between them. Germline V CDR1 and CDR2: SNHLY, FYNNEI. CDR3 sequence: CASRVAASSYNEQFF. The CDR3 DNA sequence: TGTGCCAGCAGGGTAGCGGCAAGCTCCTACAATGAGCAGTTCTTC.

The chain has TRBV7-2 and TRBJ2-3; tentative D call: TRBD2 (7 bases). Germline lookup yields CDR1 SGHTA and CDR2 FQGNSA. V was trimmed by 8 bases and J by 1 base, leaving 16 bases between them. The CDR3 extends over 15 amino acids. The CDR3 is CASGGGGGGTDTQYF. The DNA for the CDR3 is TGTGCCAGCGGGGGGGGCGGGGGAGGCACAGATACGCAGTATTTT.

With respect to this clonotype: At one end the junction does not follow the germline gene, possibly because of a read error. The V and J genes are TRBV7-9 and TRBJ1-5; D is ambiguous. The length of the CDR3 is 12 residues. Germline CDR1 is SEHNR and CDR2 is FQNEAQ (reference sequence). The CDR3 nucleotides are TGTGCCAGCAGCTTTGGCAAGCAGCCCCAGCATTTT. Amino acid sequence: CASSFGKQPQHF.

This clonotype showed up just a few times. The rearrangement joins TRBV28 to TRBJ2-7; a possible D gene is TRBD2 (5 bases). Germline CDR1 is MDHEN and CDR2 is SYDVKM. The CDR3 runs 13 residues. Trimming removed 5 bases at V and 4 bases at J, with 12 bases between. The DNA for the CDR3 is TGTGCCAGCAGTCCGGGAACCCCGTACGAGCAGTACTTC. It yields the protein CASSPGTPYEQYF.

At least ten counts were recorded for this clonotype. The chain is built from TRBV12-3 or TRBV12-4 and TRBJ2-7, with 11 bases identical to TRBD2. V shed 6 bases, J shed 0 bases, and the junction held 10 bases outside the gene matches. The CDR3 runs 17 residues. CDR3 sequence reads: CASSPLAGGLSSYEQYF. CDR3 nucleotide sequence: TGTGCCAGCAGCCCCCTAGCGGGAGGCCTCTCCTCCTACGAGCAGTACTTC.

This clonotype was seen repeatedly, ten times or more. The chain carries TRBV6-1 and TRBJ2-1, with 9 bases aligning to TRBD2. This CDR3 spans 19 amino acids. Germline V gives CDR1 MNHNS, CDR2 SASEGT. V gave up 5 bases and J gave up 0 bases; unmatched junction bases: 14. For the CDR3, the DNA is TGTGCCAGCAGTATTGGTAGCGGGAGCGACATGAGCTCCTACAATGAGCAGTTCTTC. It yields the protein CASSIGSGSDMSSYNEQFF.